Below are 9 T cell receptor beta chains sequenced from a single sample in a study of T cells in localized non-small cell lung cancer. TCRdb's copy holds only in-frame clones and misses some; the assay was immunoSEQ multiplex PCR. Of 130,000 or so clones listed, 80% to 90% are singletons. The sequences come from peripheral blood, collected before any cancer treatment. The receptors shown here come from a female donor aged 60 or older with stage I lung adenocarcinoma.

The CDR3 region has the DNA TGTGCCAGCTCCGACAGGGCCTCCTACGAGCAGTACTTC. Translated: CASSDRASYEQYF. The chain links TRBV11-2 to TRBJ2-7, with 7 bases fitting TRBD1. The CDR3 length is 13 residues. Germline V CDR1 and CDR2: SGHAT, FQNNGV. The J segment lost 0 bases and the V segment lost 8 bases, leaving 4 bases of the junction unmatched.

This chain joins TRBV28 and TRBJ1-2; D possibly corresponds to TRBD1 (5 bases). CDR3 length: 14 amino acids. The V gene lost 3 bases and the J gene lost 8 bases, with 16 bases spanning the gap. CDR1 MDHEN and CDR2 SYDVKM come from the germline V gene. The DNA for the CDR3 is TGTGCCAGCAGTTTCCTAGGACAATCAGGAGGCTACACCTTC. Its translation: CASSFLGQSGGYTF.

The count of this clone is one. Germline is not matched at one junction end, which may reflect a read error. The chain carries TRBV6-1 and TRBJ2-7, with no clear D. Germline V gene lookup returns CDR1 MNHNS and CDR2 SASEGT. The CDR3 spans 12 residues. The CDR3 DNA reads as TGTGCCAGCAGTGACCGCCTAGGGCCCCTCAACTTC. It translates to CASSDRLGPLNF.

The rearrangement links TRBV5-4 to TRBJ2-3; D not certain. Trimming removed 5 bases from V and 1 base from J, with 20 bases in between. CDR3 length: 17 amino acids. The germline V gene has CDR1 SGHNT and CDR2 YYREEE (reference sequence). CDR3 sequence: CASRRGGRIFGTDTQYF. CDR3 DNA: TGTGCCAGCAGACGTGGTGGCCGGATCTTCGGCACAGATACGCAGTATTTT.

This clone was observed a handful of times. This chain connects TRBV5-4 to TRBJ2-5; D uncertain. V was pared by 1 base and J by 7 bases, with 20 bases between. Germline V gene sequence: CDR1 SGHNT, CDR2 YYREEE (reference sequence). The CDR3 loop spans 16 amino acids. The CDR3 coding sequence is TGTGCCAGCAGCTTGTCAACCACCACGGCGTCGGTGACCCAGTACTTC. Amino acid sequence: CASSLSTTTASVTQYF.

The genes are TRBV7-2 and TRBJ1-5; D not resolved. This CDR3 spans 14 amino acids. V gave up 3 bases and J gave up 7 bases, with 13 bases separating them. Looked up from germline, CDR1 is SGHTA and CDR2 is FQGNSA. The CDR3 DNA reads TGTGCCAGCAGCTTTCCCGGGTCCATACAGCCCCAGCATTTT. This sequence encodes CASSFPGSIQPQHF.

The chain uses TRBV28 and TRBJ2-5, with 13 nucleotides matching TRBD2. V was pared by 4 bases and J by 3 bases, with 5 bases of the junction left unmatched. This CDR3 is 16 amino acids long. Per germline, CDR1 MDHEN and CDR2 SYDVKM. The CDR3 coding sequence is TGTGCCAGCAGTTCCCTGACTAGCGGGAGGAAAGAGACCCAGTACTTC. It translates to CASSSLTSGRKETQYF.

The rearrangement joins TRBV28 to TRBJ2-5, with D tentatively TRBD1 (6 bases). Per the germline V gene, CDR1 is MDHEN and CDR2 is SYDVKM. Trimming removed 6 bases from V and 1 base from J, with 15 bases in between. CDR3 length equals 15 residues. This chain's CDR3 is CASRETGFLQETQYF. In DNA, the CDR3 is TGTGCCAGCAGGGAAACAGGGTTTCTCCAAGAGACCCAGTACTTC.

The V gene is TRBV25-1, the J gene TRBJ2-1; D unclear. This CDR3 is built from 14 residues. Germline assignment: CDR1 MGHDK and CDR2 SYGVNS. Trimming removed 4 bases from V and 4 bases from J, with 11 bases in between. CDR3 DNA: TGTGCCAGCAGTGTCTACCTACCATACAATGAGCAGTTCTTC. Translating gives CASSVYLPYNEQFF.